This T cell receptor (beta chain) was identified in a study of blood T cell repertoires in COVID-19. On the study more broadly: Acute-phase and convalescent COVID-19 samples originated in the United States, Italy and Spain.

The CDR3 is made up of 16 amino acids. Trimming cost V 3 bases and J 9 bases, with 21 bases left between them. Germline assignment: CDR1 LNHDA and CDR2 SQIVND (reference sequence). Measured with immunoSEQ multiplex PCR; TCRdb has only the in-frame clones, and not every one. The repertoire includes about 200,000 clones, about 78% of them detected once, and 5.5% to 7% sits in the top ten. This chain uses TRBV19 with TRBJ2-4; D may be TRBD1 (6 bases). The sequenced material came from peripheral blood. The source is a woman in her 70s with acute or convalescent COVID-19. Written as DNA, the CDR3 is TGTGCCAGTAGTATGGGGCAGGGGAAGGGTCAGAGCATTCAGTACTTC. Translated: CASSMGQGKGQSIQYF. The whole variable domain, remainder taken from reference TRBV19 and TRBJ2-4, is DGGITQSPKYLFRKEGQNVTLSCEQNLNHDAMYWYRQDPGQGLRLIYYSQIVNDFQKGDIAEGYSVSREKKESFPLTVTSAQKNPTAFYLCASSMGQGKGQSIQYFGAGTRLSVL.